A selection of T cell receptor beta chains follows, all from one sample in a study of radiation and T cells in renal cell carcinoma. TCRdb keeps only in-frame clones here, not all; method: immunoSEQ multiplex PCR. Here the sample spans 100,000 to 150,000 clones, approximately 82% being singletons. Specimen: blood, collected from a patient whose treatment included radiotherapy and nephrectomy. The receptors derive from a woman aged 55-69 years with renal cell carcinoma. CDR3s include the opening cysteine and the closing phenylalanine or tryptophan. A D gene is named only where the DNA matches it firmly. Clone size appears in some rows only: once, few, many, or a class for an expanded clone.

>NA|TRBV30|TRBJ2-7|NA
CAWSVGWNGYEQYF
TGTGCCTGGAGTGTAGGCTGGAACGGCTACGAGCAGTACTTC
>NA|TRBV5-1|TRBJ1-5|NA
CASSLAGRDQPQHF
TGCGCCAGCAGCTTGGCCGGTCGGGATCAGCCCCAGCATTTT
>TRBD1|TRBV11-3|TRBJ1-6|NA
CASSLRTGVNSPLHF
TGTGCCAGCAGCTTACGGACAGGGGTAAATTCACCCCTCCACTTT
>NA|TRBV9|TRBJ1-2|NA
CASSVPGIGYTF
TGTGCCAGCAGCGTACCGGGAATTGGCTACACCTTC
>NA|TRBV6-6|TRBJ1-5|NA
CASNQRRGNQPQHF
TGTGCCAGCAACCAAAGAAGGGGGAATCAGCCCCAGCATTTT
>NA|TRBV19|TRBJ1-4|NA
CASSISRAEKLFF
TGTGCCAGTAGTATTTCCCGCGCCGAAAAACTGTTTTTT
>TRBD1|TRBV5-4|TRBJ1-1|NA
CASTWTGYTEAFF
TGTGCCAGCACATGGACAGGGTATACTGAAGCTTTCTTT
>NA|TRBV6-1|TRBJ1-2|NA
CASSEVRGENYGYTF
TGTGCCAGCAGTGAAGTCCGGGGGGAGAACTATGGCTACACCTTC
>NA|TRBV10-3|TRBJ2-3|NA
CAIRAGADTQYF
TGTGCCATCAGGGCAGGGGCAGATACGCAGTATTTT
>NA|TRBV7-2|TRBJ2-7|NA
CASSLDGGNYEQYF
TGTGCCAGCAGCTTAGATGGGGGAAACTACGAGCAGTACTTC
>NA|TRBV30|TRBJ2-5|NA
CAWTLGGGGQETQYF
TGTGCCTGGACCCTAGGGGGGGGCGGTCAAGAGACCCAGTACTTC
>TRBD1|TRBV27|TRBJ1-5|NA
CASSLYPLTGEIYSNQPQHF
TGTGCCAGCAGTTTATACCCGTTGACAGGGGAAATTTATAGCAATCAGCCCCAGCATTTT
>TRBD2|TRBV9|TRBJ2-5|NA
CASSVDGTIRAQYF
TGTGCCAGCAGCGTAGATGGGACTATTCGGGCCCAGTACTTC
>TRBD1|TRBV5-1|TRBJ2-1|NA
CASSLGDRVGNEQFF
TGCGCCAGCAGCTTGGGGGACAGGGTGGGGAATGAGCAGTTCTTC
>NA|TRBV5-4|TRBJ2-1|NA
CASSLAGVNNEQFF
TGTGCCAGCAGCTTGGCCGGGGTAAACAATGAGCAGTTCTTC
>TRBD2|TRBV5-4|TRBJ2-1|NA
CASSLSGGGNEQFF
TGTGCCAGCAGCTTGTCGGGAGGGGGCAATGAGCAGTTCTTC
>TRBD1|TRBV28|TRBJ1-6|NA
CASSPHAGTGENSPLHF
TGTGCCAGCAGTCCGCACGCCGGGACAGGGGAAAATTCACCCCTCCACTTT
>NA|TRBV18|TRBJ2-7|NA
CASSPLKDSVYEQYF
TGTGCCAGCTCACCATTAAAGGACAGCGTCTACGAGCAGTACTTC
>TRBD2|TRBV5-1|TRBJ2-5|NA
CASASGLAVGQQETQYF
TGCGCCAGCGCGTCGGGACTAGCGGTCGGGCAACAAGAGACCCAGTACTTC
>NA|TRBV2|TRBJ2-7|NA
CASGDLEQYF
TGTGCCAGCGGGGACCTCGAGCAGTACTTC
>NA|TRBV28|TRBJ1-5|NA
CASSLPGVRQPQHF
TGTGCCAGCAGTTTACCTGGCGTTAGGCAGCCCCAGCATTTT
>NA|TRBV5-4|TRBJ2-3|NA
CASSVSTDTQYF
TGTGCCAGCAGCGTATCCACAGATACGCAGTATTTT
>NA|TRBV27|TRBJ2-2|NA
CASSPPRRSNTGELFF
TGTGCCAGCAGTCCGCCGAGGCGCTCGAACACCGGGGAGCTGTTTTTT
>NA|TRBV29-1|TRBJ1-5|NA
CSVGEAGANQPQHF
TGCAGCGTTGGAGAGGCGGGGGCTAATCAGCCCCAGCATTTT
>NA|TRBV6-1|TRBJ1-5|NA
CASSEALLDQPQHF
TGTGCCAGCAGTGAAGCGCTTCTAGATCAGCCCCAGCATTTT
>TRBD2|TRBV7-9|TRBJ2-5|NA
CASSKGLAGAEYF
TGTGCCAGCAGCAAAGGACTAGCGGGAGCGGAGTACTTC
>NA|TRBV9|TRBJ2-3|once
CASSVEFITDTQYF
TGTGCCAGCAGCGTAGAGTTCATCACAGATACGCAGTATTTT
>TRBD1|TRBV14|TRBJ2-7|NA
CASSTGTGGEQYF
TGTGCCAGCAGCACCGGGACAGGCGGCGAGCAGTACTTC
>TRBD1|TRBV4-3|TRBJ2-3|NA
CASSQDRTGGPTDTQYF
TGCGCCAGCAGCCAAGATCGGACAGGGGGGCCTACAGATACGCAGTATTTT
>NA|TRBV5-6|TRBJ2-1|NA
CASSLEQSRYNEQFF
TGTGCCAGCAGCTTGGAACAGAGCCGCTACAATGAGCAGTTCTTC
>NA|TRBV28|TRBJ1-2|NA
CASSLSPRAVYGYTF
TGTGCCAGCAGTTTATCACCCAGGGCGGTCTATGGCTACACCTTC
>TRBD2|TRBV25-1|TRBJ2-7|NA
CASSELAGGYEQYF
TGTGCCAGCAGTGAATTGGCGGGAGGCTACGAGCAGTACTTC
>TRBD2|TRBV5-1|TRBJ2-1|NA
CASSAMGLAYNEQFF
TGCGCCAGCAGCGCTATGGGACTAGCCTACAATGAGCAGTTCTTC
>TRBD1|TRBV7-9|TRBJ1-1|NA
CASSKALRQGATEAFF
TGTGCCAGCAGCAAAGCCCTAAGACAGGGGGCCACTGAAGCTTTCTTT
>NA|TRBV29-1|TRBJ2-7|NA
CSVERSYEQYF
TGCAGCGTTGAGCGCTCCTACGAGCAGTACTTC
>TRBD1|TRBV19|TRBJ2-2|NA
CASSLLDRPTFLFF
TGTGCCAGTAGCCTACTGGACAGGCCCACCTTCCTGTTTTTT
>TRBD2|TRBV19|TRBJ2-2|NA
CASSIRTSGELFF
TGTGCCAGTAGTATCCGGACTAGCGGGGAGCTGTTTTTT
>NA|TRBV18|TRBJ1-1|NA
CASSPNPDTEAFF
TGTGCCAGCTCACCCAACCCGGACACTGAAGCTTTCTTT
>NA|TRBV6-1|TRBJ1-2|NA
CATKFNGYTF
TGTGCCACCAAGTTTAATGGCTACACCTTC
>TRBD1|TRBV19|TRBJ2-3|once
CASLPGGAGGTQYF
TGTGCCAGTCTACCAGGGGGCGCCGGGGGTACGCAGTATTTT